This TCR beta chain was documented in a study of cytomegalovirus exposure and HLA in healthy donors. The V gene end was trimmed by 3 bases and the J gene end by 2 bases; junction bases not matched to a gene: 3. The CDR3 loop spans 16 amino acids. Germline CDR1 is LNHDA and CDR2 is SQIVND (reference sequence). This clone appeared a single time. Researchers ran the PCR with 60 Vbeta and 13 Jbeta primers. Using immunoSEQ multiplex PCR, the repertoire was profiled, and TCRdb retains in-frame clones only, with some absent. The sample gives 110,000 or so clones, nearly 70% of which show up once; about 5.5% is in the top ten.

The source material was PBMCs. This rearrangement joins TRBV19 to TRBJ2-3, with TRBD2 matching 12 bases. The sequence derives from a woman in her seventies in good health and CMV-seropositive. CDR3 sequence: CASSITSGGPTDTQYF. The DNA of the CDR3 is TGTGCCAGTAGTATCACTAGCGGGGGGCCCACAGATACGCAGTATTTT.